This T cell receptor (beta chain) was obtained from a study of vaccination and CD4 T cells after COVID-19. Study details: Cells received overlapping spike peptides from SARS-CoV-2, HCoV-NL63, HCoV-OC43 and HCoV-229E as stimulation.

With respect to this clonotype: Its specificity is not known.

Sequenced with the Oncomine TCR Beta short-read assay was DNA taken from cultured CD4+ T cells. Each CDR3 protein gets one entry after TCRdb re-called the PCR reads with MiXCR. This sample has fewer than 25,000 distinct CDR3 sequences; about 31% occur once, and the top ten carry 2.5% to 3.5%. The length of the CDR3 is 12 residues. Between the trimmed V and J ends, which lost 6 bases and 7 bases, there was a span of 10 bases. Sample time point: late sampling 161 to 241 days after vaccination in three convalescent patients. Regarding treatment: approximately 10-day PBMC culture with coronavirus spike peptide pools or control peptides (ViraFEST assay).

The gene calls are TRBV12-3 or TRBV12-4 and TRBJ2-1, with D possibly being TRBD2 (6 bases). The sample in question was CD4+ T cells from blood, cultured in vitro, obtained about 7 months after SARS-CoV-2 vaccination. The receptor comes from a human donor who had recovered from COVID-19. In DNA form, the CDR3 reads TGTGCCAGCAGAGTAGCGGCTAATGAGCAGTTCTTC. Translated: CASRVAANEQFF.